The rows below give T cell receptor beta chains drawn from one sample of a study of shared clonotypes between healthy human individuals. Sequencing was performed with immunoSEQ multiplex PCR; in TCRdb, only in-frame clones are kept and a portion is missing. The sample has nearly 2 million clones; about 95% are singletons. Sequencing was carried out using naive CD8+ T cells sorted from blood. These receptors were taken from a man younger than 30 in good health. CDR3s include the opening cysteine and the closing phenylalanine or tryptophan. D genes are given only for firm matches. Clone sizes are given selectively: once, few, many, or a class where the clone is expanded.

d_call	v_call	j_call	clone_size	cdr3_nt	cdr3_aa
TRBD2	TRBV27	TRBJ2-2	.	TGTGCCAGCAGTAAGACTAGCGGGAGGGCGTACACCGGGGAGCTGTTTTTT	CASSKTSGRAYTGELFF
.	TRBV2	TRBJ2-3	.	TGTGCCAGCGAGACCCATACGCAGTATTTT	CASETHTQYF
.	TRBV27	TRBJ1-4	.	TGTGCCAGCAGTTTTTACCGGGGGCAAGAACTGTTTTTT	CASSFYRGQELFF
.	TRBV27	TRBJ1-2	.	TGTGCCACCTCGACAGCTAACTATGGCTACACCTTC	CATSTANYGYTF
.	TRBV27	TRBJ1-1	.	TGTGCCAGCAGTCCCCTCGTGGGAGACCACGGAGCTTTCTTT	CASSPLVGDHGAFF
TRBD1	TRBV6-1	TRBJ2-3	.	TGTGCCAGCAGTGAACTCAGGGGGCCGTCAGATACGCAGTATTTT	CASSELRGPSDTQYF
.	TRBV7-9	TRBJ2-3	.	TGTGCCAGCACCCCTCAGCTATGGGGAGATACGCAGTATTTT	CASTPQLWGDTQYF
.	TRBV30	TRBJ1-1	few	TGTGCCTGGAGTGTAAATGAAGACACTGAAGCTTTCTTT	CAWSVNEDTEAFF
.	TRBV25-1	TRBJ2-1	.	TGTGCCAGCAGTCCCAGCGATGAGCAGTTCTTC	CASSPSDEQFF
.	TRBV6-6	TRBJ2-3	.	TGTGCCAGCAGTTGGTCAGGACACACAGATACGCAGTATTTT	CASSWSGHTDTQYF
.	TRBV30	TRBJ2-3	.	TGTGCCTGGGAGGATGGGGCGGCAGATACGCAGTATTTT	CAWEDGAADTQYF
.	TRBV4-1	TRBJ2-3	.	TGCGCCAGCAGCCAAGGCCCCGAGACAGCTAGCACAGATACGCAGTATTTT	CASSQGPETASTDTQYF
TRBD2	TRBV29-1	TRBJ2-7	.	TGCAGCGTTGAAGGTATAGCGGGCTCCTACGAGCAGTACTTC	CSVEGIAGSYEQYF
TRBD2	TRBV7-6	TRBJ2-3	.	TGTGCCAGCAGCCGGGCGGGAATAGCGGGATCCCTCCCGCAGTATTTT	CASSRAGIAGSLPQYF
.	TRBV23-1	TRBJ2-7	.	TGCGCCAGCAGTCAATCTGAAGGGAATAGGGCCTACGAGCAGTACTTC	CASSQSEGNRAYEQYF
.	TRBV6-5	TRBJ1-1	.	TGTGCCAGCGCGGGGGGCGGGGAGAACACTGAAGCTTTCTTT	CASAGGGENTEAFF
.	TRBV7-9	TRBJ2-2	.	TGTGCCAGCAGCCAGGGCACCGGGGAGCTGTTTTTT	CASSQGTGELFF
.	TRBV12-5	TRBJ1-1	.	TGTGCTAGTGGTTTGGTACAGGGAAACACTGAAGCTTTCTTT	CASGLVQGNTEAFF
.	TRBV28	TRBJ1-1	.	TGTGCCAGCAGTTTTCGTGGGTTACTGAACACTGAAGCTTTCTTT	CASSFRGLLNTEAFF
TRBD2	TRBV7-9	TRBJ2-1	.	TGTGCCAGCAGCTCCGCTACCGGGGGGATTTACAATGAGCAGTTCTTC	CASSSATGGIYNEQFF
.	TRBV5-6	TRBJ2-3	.	TGTGCCAGCAGCTTGGGCTGGGGCACAGATACGCAGTATTTT	CASSLGWGTDTQYF
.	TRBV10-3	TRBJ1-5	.	TGTGCCATCAGTGCGGAGGGTTCGGGTCAGCCCCAGCATTTT	CAISAEGSGQPQHF
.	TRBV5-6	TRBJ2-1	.	TGTGCCAGCAGCTTGCTGGAGGGAGCCCCACCCTACAATGAGCAGTTCTTC	CASSLLEGAPPYNEQFF
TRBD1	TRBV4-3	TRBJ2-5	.	TGCGCCAGCAGCCAGGAGACAGGGGGCGGGTTAGGAGAGACCCAGTACTTC	CASSQETGGGLGETQYF
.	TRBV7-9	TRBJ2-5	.	TGTGCCAGCAGCTTAGTTGGGGAGGCCGGGGAGACCCAGTACTTC	CASSLVGEAGETQYF
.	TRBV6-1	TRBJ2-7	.	TGTGCCAGCAGTGAACAGTCAGTTACCTACGAGCAGTACTTC	CASSEQSVTYEQYF
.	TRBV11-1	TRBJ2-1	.	TGTGCCAGCAGCTTAGATCCGGAGCTGAATTCCTACAATGAGCAGTTCTTC	CASSLDPELNSYNEQFF
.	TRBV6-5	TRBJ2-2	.	TGTGCCAGCAGACACTTTACTGGGACGACCGGGGAGCTGTTTTTT	CASRHFTGTTGELFF
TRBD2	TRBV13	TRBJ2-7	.	TGTGCCAGCAGCTCAACCCGGACTAGCGGCTACGAGCAGTACTTC	CASSSTRTSGYEQYF
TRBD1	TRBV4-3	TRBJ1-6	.	TGCGCCAGCAGCCAAGACGACAGGGGGCATTCACCCCTCCACTTT	CASSQDDRGHSPLHF
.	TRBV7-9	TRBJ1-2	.	TGTGCCAGCAGCTTAGCGCTCCCGGGGAAGTTGCATGGCTACACCTTC	CASSLALPGKLHGYTF
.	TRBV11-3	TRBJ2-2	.	TGTGCCAGCAGCTTTTCGGGGGCAGTTTCCGGGGAGCTGTTTTTT	CASSFSGAVSGELFF
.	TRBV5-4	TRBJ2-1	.	TGTGCCAGCAGCTTCGGTGGTTCATCGGTCTTC	CASSFGGSSVF
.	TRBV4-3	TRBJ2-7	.	TGCGCCAGCAGCCAAGAAGTGGGGGAGGACTACGAGCAGTACTTC	CASSQEVGEDYEQYF
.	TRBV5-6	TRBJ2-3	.	TGTGCCAGCAGCTTGGTAGGTAGCACAGATACGCAGTATTTT	CASSLVGSTDTQYF
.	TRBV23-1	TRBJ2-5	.	TGCGCCAGCAGTCAATCCCCCTTAAGCGGCAGCCAAGAGACCCAGTACTTC	CASSQSPLSGSQETQYF
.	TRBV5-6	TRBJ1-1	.	TGTGCCAGCAGCTTGGGTGGTGAAGCTTTCTTT	CASSLGGEAFF
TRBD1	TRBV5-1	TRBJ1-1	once	TGCGCCAGCAGAAGGACAGGAGGTGACACTGAAGCTTTCTTT	CASRRTGGDTEAFF
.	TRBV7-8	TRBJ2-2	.	TGTGCCAGCAGCTTATTAGGCGTTCCGTTCGCGAACACCGGGGAGCTGTTTTTT	CASSLLGVPFANTGELFF
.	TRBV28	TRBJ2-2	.	TGTGCCAGCAGTTTACTCGGGGGGTACAGGGAGTCGACCGGGGAGCTGTTTTTT	CASSLLGGYRESTGELFF
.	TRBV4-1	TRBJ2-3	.	TGCGCCAGCAGCGGGGGAAGCACAGATACGCAGTATTTT	CASSGGSTDTQYF
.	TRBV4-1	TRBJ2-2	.	TGCGCCAGCAGCCAGCGGGGCGCCCCGGTCACCGGGGAGCTGTTTTTT	CASSQRGAPVTGELFF
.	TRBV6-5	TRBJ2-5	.	TGTGCCAGCAGCTACGTGACAGGGGAGGGAGAGACCCAGTACTTC	CASSYVTGEGETQYF
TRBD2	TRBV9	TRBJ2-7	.	TGTGCCAGCAGCGTAGATTCGGCTAGCGGGTCCTACGAGCAGTACTTC	CASSVDSASGSYEQYF
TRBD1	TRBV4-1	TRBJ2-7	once	TGCGCCAGCAGCCAACCTTCCCAGGGGGCTTTGTACGAGCAGTACTTC	CASSQPSQGALYEQYF
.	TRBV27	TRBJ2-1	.	TGTGCCAGCAGTTTACAGCGGCTTAACAATGAGCAGTTCTTC	CASSLQRLNNEQFF
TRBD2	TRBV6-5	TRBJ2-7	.	TGTGCCAGCAGTTACTCGACCAGCGGGAGTGGCGAGCAGTACTTC	CASSYSTSGSGEQYF
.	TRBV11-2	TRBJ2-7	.	TGTGCCAGCAGCTTAATACCGGGACGAAGAACCTACGAGCAGTACTTC	CASSLIPGRRTYEQYF
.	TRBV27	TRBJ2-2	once	TGTGCCAGCAGCAACAGGGACCGGGGCACCGGGGAGCTGTTTTTT	CASSNRDRGTGELFF
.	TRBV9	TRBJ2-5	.	TGTGCCAGCAGCATTTCCGGGACACCAATTGGTCCGTCAGAGACCCAGTACTTC	CASSISGTPIGPSETQYF
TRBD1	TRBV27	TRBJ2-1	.	TGTGCCAGCAGTACCCTCGCAGGGGGTAATTACAATGAGCAGTTCTTC	CASSTLAGGNYNEQFF
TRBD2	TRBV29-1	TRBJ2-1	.	TGCAGCCCACGACTAGCGGGGAGCTCCTACAATGAGCAGTTCTTC	CSPRLAGSSYNEQFF
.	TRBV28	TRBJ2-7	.	TGTGCCAGCAGTTTGGAGGCCGAGTCCTACGAGCAGTACTTC	CASSLEAESYEQYF
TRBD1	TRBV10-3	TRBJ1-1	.	TGTGCCATCAGTGTAAGGACAGGGGAAATTGAAGCTTTCTTT	CAISVRTGEIEAFF